This passage covers 24 T cell receptor beta chains from one sample sequenced in a study of blood T cell repertoires in COVID-19. Libraries were prepared by immunoSEQ multiplex PCR; TCRdb keeps only in-frame clonotypes and omits some of them. In the table there are approximately 61,000 clones, roughly 80% of which are singletons. The sample was peripheral blood. The receptors here all came from an older woman with acute or convalescent COVID-19.

The CDR3 spells CASSPTGNYGYTF. CDR3 sequence (DNA): TGTGCCAGCAGCCCGACAGGGAACTATGGCTACACCTTC. The chain has TRBV6-6 and TRBJ1-2, with 7 bases matching TRBD1. V dropped 6 bases and J dropped 2; count of bases not matched to a gene: 3. The CDR3 totals 13 residues. Germline V gives CDR1 MNHNY, CDR2 SVGAGI (reference sequence).

The chain uses TRBV28 and TRBJ2-7; 10 bases are a match to TRBD1. Germline trimming cut 8 bases from V and 4 bases from J; bases unmatched to any gene: 8. The CDR3 sequence is 14 residues long. CDR1 and CDR2 from the germline V gene are MDHEN and SYDVKM. CDR3 sequence reads: CASLPTGQGYEQYF. Written as DNA, the CDR3 is TGTGCCAGCCTACCAACGGGACAGGGGTACGAGCAGTACTTC.

This rearrangement joins TRBV7-2 to TRBJ2-1, with 8 bases identical to TRBD2. The CDR3 consists of 17 residues. CDR1 and CDR2 from the germline V gene are SGHTA and FQGNSA. V shed 7 bases and J 1 base; nucleotides not matched to a gene: 12. CDR3 amino acids: CASTPRGGGRSYNEQFF. The CDR3 bases are TGTGCCAGCACCCCTAGGGGCGGGGGGAGATCCTACAATGAGCAGTTCTTC.

This clone came up once. CDR3 loop: CASSPGGNTEAFF. In DNA, the CDR3 is TGTGCCAGCAGCCCGGGGGGGAACACTGAAGCTTTCTTT. This chain links TRBV28 with TRBJ1-1; a possible D gene is TRBD1 (5 bases). The germline V gene encodes CDR1 MDHEN and CDR2 SYDVKM. V lost 6 bases and J lost 1, with 9 bases in between. The CDR3 length is 13 residues.

The chain employs TRBV2 and TRBJ1-2, with 7 nucleotides matching TRBD1. The CDR3 spans 12 residues. CDR1 and CDR2 (germline): SNHLY, FYNNEI. V shed 6 bases and J 7 bases; nucleotides not matched to a gene: 5. CDR3 in DNA: TGTGCCAGCAGGACAGGGAAGGCTGGCTACACCTTC. Translation: CASRTGKAGYTF.

The genes are TRBV15 and TRBJ1-1; D is perhaps TRBD1 (5 bases). This CDR3 contains 14 residues. Germline V gives CDR1 LNHNV, CDR2 YYDKDF (reference sequence). V lost 0 bases and J 1 base, leaving 6 bases between the germline ends. The CDR3 region has the DNA TGTGCCACCAGCAGAGACGGGGGGAACACTGAAGCTTTCTTT. Encoded protein: CATSRDGGNTEAFF.

The chain couples TRBV2 to TRBJ1-1, with D maybe TRBD1 (6 bases). The germline V and J ends were trimmed by 6 bases and 5 bases, with 13 bases remaining between them. The CDR3 length is 13 residues. Germline V gene lookup returns CDR1 SNHLY and CDR2 FYNNEI. The CDR3 DNA sequence: TGTGCCAGCAGAACAGGGTATTTGACTGAAGCTTTCTTT. Amino acid sequence: CASRTGYLTEAFF. Full variable domain (remainder filled in from reference TRBV2 and TRBJ1-1): EPEVTQTPSHQVTQMGQEVILRCVPISNHLYFYWYRQILGQKVEFLVSFYNNEISEKSEIFDDQFSVERPDGSNFTLKIRSTKLEDSAMYFCASRTGYLTEAFFGQGTRLTVV.

The chain joins TRBV7-6 to TRBJ2-3; 9 positions agree with TRBD1. CDR1 and CDR2 (germline): SGHVS, FNYEAQ. This CDR3 region has 13 residues. V lost 4 bases, J lost 6 bases, and 2 bases stayed unmatched. CDR3 loop: CASSYGQGDTQYF. The CDR3 DNA reads as TGTGCCAGCAGCTACGGACAGGGGGATACGCAGTATTTT.

This chain uses TRBV4-3 with TRBJ1-5; maybe TRBD1 (5 bases). The CDR3 sequence is 16 residues long. V lost 0 bases and J lost 7, with 16 bases in between. The germline gives CDR1 LGHNA, CDR2 YSLEER. The CDR3 sequence is CASSQDVRGGEQPQHF. CDR3 coding DNA: TGCGCCAGCAGCCAAGATGTACGTGGGGGGGAGCAGCCCCAGCATTTT.

The rearrangement joins TRBV5-6 to TRBJ1-3; D perhaps matches TRBD1 (6 bases). The CDR3 loop spans 13 amino acids. The V end lost 4 bases, the J end lost 3 bases, and 8 bases lay between the germline ends. CDR1 is SGHDT and CDR2 is YYEEEE in the germline V gene. The CDR3 region is CASSKDSGNTIYF. In nucleotides, the CDR3 is TGTGCCAGCAGCAAGGACAGTGGAAACACCATATATTTT. The full variable domain, in which reference TRBV5-6 and TRBJ1-3 provide the parts outside the CDR3, is DAGVTQSPTHLIKTRGQQVTLRCSPKSGHDTVSWYQQALGQGPQFIFQYYEEEERQRGNFPDRFSGHQFPNYSSELNVNALLLGDSALYLCASSKDSGNTIYFGEGSWLTVV.

This clone showed up just a few times. The V gene is TRBV27, the J gene TRBJ1-6; 9 nucleotides line up with TRBD1. Trimming took 4 bases from V and 10 from J; bases not matched to a gene: 5. The CDR3 is 14 amino acids. Germline V lookup: CDR1 MNHEY, CDR2 SMNVEV (reference sequence). CDR3 nucleotide sequence: TGTGCCAGCAGTTACAGGGGGCCAGGATCACCCCTCCACTTT. Its translation: CASSYRGPGSPLHF.

As regards this clone: Distinct nucleotide sequences in the sample also encode this CDR3. The chain recombines TRBV5-5 with TRBJ1-2; TRBD1 aligns across 7 bases. CDR1 and CDR2 from the germline V gene are SGHKS and YYEKEE (reference sequence). With V trimmed by 0 bases and J by 4 bases, 3 bases remained unmatched. The CDR3 is 14 amino acids. The CDR3 loop is CASSLGGQSYGYTF. The CDR3 nucleotides are TGTGCCAGCAGCTTGGGGGGACAGTCCTATGGCTACACCTTC.

The J gene is TRBJ2-5, the V gene TRBV5-1; possibly TRBD2 for D (6 bases). V gave up 3 bases and J gave up 5 bases, with 11 bases separating them. This CDR3 has 13 amino acids. Germline V lookup: CDR1 SGHRS, CDR2 YFSETQ. The CDR3 sequence: CASSWGVWETQYF. For the CDR3, the DNA is TGCGCCAGCAGCTGGGGGGTTTGGGAGACCCAGTACTTC.

This clone was counted once. The chain uses TRBV19 and TRBJ2-1; 8 bases are a match to TRBD2. With V trimmed by 5 bases and J by 4 bases, 10 bases remained unmatched. The CDR3 loop spans 16 amino acids. The germline V gene encodes CDR1 LNHDA and CDR2 SQIVND (reference sequence). CDR3 DNA sequence: TGTGCCAGTAGTTTCCCGAGGAGCGGGGGTTACAATGAGCAGTTCTTC. Its translation: CASSFPRSGGYNEQFF.

The chain couples TRBV21-1 to TRBJ1-1; TRBD1 reflects the table's D call only, with no check against the DNA. TRBV21-1 counts as a pseudogene. This CDR3 is built from 16 residues. This chain's CDR3 is CASSGGTGLSGTEAFF. As DNA, the CDR3 is TGTGCCAGCAGCGGGGGGACAGGGTTAAGTGGCACTGAAGCTTTCTTT.

The CDR3: CASSRSSGQKNTDTQYF. CDR3 nucleotide sequence: TGTGCCAGCAGCAGAAGCTCGGGACAGAAAAACACAGATACGCAGTATTTT. The chain has TRBV21-1 and TRBJ2-3; the D call in the table, TRBD1, was not verified against the DNA. TRBV21-1 is a recognized pseudogene. The CDR3 extends over 17 amino acids.

This clone came up a few times. The chain links TRBV25-1 to TRBJ2-5, with D unclear. There are 13 residues in the CDR3. Germline V CDR1 and CDR2: MGHDK, SYGVNS. The V end lost 6 bases, the J end lost 3 bases, and 11 bases lay between the germline ends. CDR3: CASRGRLKETQYF. CDR3 DNA: TGTGCCAGCAGGGGCAGATTAAAAGAGACCCAGTACTTC.

The chain combines TRBV27 with TRBJ1-2, with 7 positions matching TRBD1. CDR1 MNHEY and CDR2 SMNVEV come from the germline V gene (reference sequence). The CDR3 has 13 residues. The ends lost 6 bases at V and 2 bases at J; junction bases unmatched: 3. The CDR3 here is CASRQGQNYGYTF. The CDR3 region has the DNA TGTGCCAGCAGACAGGGACAGAACTATGGCTACACCTTC.

The chain employs TRBV9 and TRBJ1-3, with D unclear. Germline CDR1 and CDR2: SGDLS and YYNGEE. Deletions cut 5 bases from V and 1 base from J, with 7 bases between. The CDR3 sequence is 13 residues long. CDR3: CASRGGSGNTIYF. The CDR3 DNA follows: TGTGCCAGCAGAGGAGGGTCTGGAAACACCATATATTTT. The full variable domain, rest sourced from reference TRBV9 and TRBJ1-3, is DSGVTQTPKHLITATGQRVTLRCSPRSGDLSVYWYQQSLDQGLQFLIQYYNGEERAKGNILERFSAQQFPDLHSELNLSSLELGDSALYFCASRGGSGNTIYFGEGSWLTVV.

This clone was seen more than once but under ten times. The chain combines TRBV29-1 with TRBJ1-1; TRBD1 might be the D (6 bases). V was shortened by 6 bases and J by 5 bases, with 19 bases between the two germline ends. This CDR3 comprises 14 residues. The germline V gene encodes CDR1 SQVTM and CDR2 ANQGSEA. Written as DNA, the CDR3 is TGCAGCGTGCATCCCAGGGGTTGGCGGACTGAAGCTTTCTTT. Amino acids: CSVHPRGWRTEAFF.

The chain links TRBV24-1 to TRBJ1-5, with D unresolved. Trimming took off 9 bases at V and 3 bases at J, with 11 bases between the two ends. Germline V lookup: CDR1 KGHDR, CDR2 SFDVKD. The length of the CDR3 is 13 residues. In nucleotides, the CDR3 is TGTGCCACCTCCGCGGGTTCCAATCAGCCCCAGCATTTT. Protein sequence: CATSAGSNQPQHF.

The chain joins TRBV3-1 (or the pseudogene TRBV3-2) to TRBJ1-1; weak D call: TRBD1 (5 bases). The CDR3 is 14 amino acids. V dropped 0 bases and J dropped 0 bases, with 5 bases sitting between them. Germline CDR1 reads LGHDT; CDR2 reads YNNKEL (reference sequence). CDR3 coding DNA: TGTGCCAGCAGCCAAGAGGACATGAACACTGAAGCTTTCTTT. It translates to CASSQEDMNTEAFF.

V and J are TRBV20-1 and TRBJ1-2; a weak D match, TRBD1 (5 bases). This CDR3 comprises 15 residues. The ends were cut back, 3 bases at V and 0 bases at J, with 14 bases in the middle. Looked up from germline, CDR1 is DFQATT and CDR2 is SNEGSKA (reference sequence). The CDR3 is CSASGRGGTNYGYTF. CDR3 coding DNA: TGCAGTGCTAGTGGTCGGGGGGGAACTAACTATGGCTACACCTTC.

This clone appeared a few times. This rearrangement joins TRBV7-9 to TRBJ1-3; the match to TRBD1 covers 10 bases. The V gene end was trimmed by 3 bases and the J gene end by 3 bases; junction bases not matched to a gene: 2. CDR3 length: 15 amino acids. The V gene's germline CDR1 is SEHNR and CDR2 FQNEAQ (reference sequence). The CDR3 protein is CASSLGTGVGNTIYF. In DNA form, the CDR3 reads TGTGCCAGCAGCTTGGGGACAGGGGTTGGAAACACCATATATTTT.